This T cell receptor beta chain was sequenced in a study of T cell repertoires in cytomegalovirus infection. Study as a whole: Carrying CMV and the relevant HLA type showed in public TCR beta signatures.

Findings of the study overall: Across the ex vivo response, the dominant clonotypes were HLA-C-restricted CMV-specific TCR beta clonotypes. Individuals carrying CMV plus the relevant HLA were identified by cumulative frequency of public TCR beta families.

Using its own MiXCR run on the reads, TCRdb lists one record per CDR3 protein. The sample includes 450,000 to 550,000 distinct CDR3 sequences, approximately 17% of them seen just once. This clonotype was counted a single time. Its antigen remains unknown. Germline trimming cut 6 bases from V and 10 bases from J; bases unmatched to any gene: 5. CDR1 MDHEN and CDR2 SYDVKM come from the germline V gene. This CDR3 is built from 13 residues. Specimen: CD8+ T cells from PBMCs. The TCR sequence derives from a human donor in good health (CMV status not recorded). Some clones in this sample may be carry-over from other donors' samples. The rearrangement uses TRBV28 and TRBJ2-1, with TRBD2 identical over 11 bases. The CDR3 region is CASRAGLAVEQFF. The CDR3 nucleotides read TGTGCCAGCAGAGCGGGACTAGCGGTCGAGCAGTTCTTC.